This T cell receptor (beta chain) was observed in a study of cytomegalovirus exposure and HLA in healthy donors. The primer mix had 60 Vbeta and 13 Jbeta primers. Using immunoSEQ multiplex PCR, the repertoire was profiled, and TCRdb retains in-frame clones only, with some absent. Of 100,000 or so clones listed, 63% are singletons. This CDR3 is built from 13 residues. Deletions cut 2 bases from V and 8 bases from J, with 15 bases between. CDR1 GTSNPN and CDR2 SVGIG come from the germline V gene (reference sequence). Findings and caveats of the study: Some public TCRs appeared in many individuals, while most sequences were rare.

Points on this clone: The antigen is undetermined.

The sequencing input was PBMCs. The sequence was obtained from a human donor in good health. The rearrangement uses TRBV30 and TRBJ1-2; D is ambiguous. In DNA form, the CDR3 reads TGTGCCTGGAGTATTGGGCCTTACGGAGGCTACACCTTC. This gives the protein CAWSIGPYGGYTF.